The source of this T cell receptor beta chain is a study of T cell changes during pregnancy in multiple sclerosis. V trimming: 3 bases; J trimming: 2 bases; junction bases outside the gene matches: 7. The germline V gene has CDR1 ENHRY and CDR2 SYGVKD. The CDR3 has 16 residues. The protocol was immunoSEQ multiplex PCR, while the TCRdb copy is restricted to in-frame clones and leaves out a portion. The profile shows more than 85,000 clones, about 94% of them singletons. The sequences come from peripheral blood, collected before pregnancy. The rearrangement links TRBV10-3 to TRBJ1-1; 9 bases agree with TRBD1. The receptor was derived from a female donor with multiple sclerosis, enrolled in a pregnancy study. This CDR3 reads CAISDSPGQGNTEAFF. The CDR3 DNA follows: TGTGCCATCAGTGATAGCCCGGGACAGGGCAACACTGAAGCTTTCTTT.